The rows below give T cell receptor beta chains drawn from one sample of a study of CD8 T cells in Susac syndrome. MiXCR, run by TCRdb on the immunoSEQ multiplex PCR reads, gives a single entry per CDR3 protein. Here the sample spans roughly 400,000 distinct CDR3 sequences, 85% to 90% being singletons. The sample was CD8+ T cells from PBMCs. These receptors were collected from a human donor with multiple sclerosis. CDR3s include the opening cysteine and the closing phenylalanine or tryptophan. D genes are given only for firm matches. Size is stated for part of the rows, as once, few or many counts, or as a class when the clone is expanded.

NA	TRBV12-3/TRBV12-4	TRBD1	TRBJ1-2	CASAPGQATYELYGYTF
NA	TRBV3-1	NA	TRBJ1-1	CASSHAGLNTEAFF
NA	TRBV15	TRBD2	TRBJ2-2	CATSRDLAGGPTGELFF
NA	TRBV7-8	NA	TRBJ1-1	CASSPHSIGRNTEAFF
NA	TRBV30	NA	TRBJ2-1	CAWSPTGTEGFF
NA	TRBV14	NA	TRBJ2-7	CASSQQGYEQYF
NA	TRBV7-9	TRBD1	TRBJ2-5	CASSEGQLFQETQYF
NA	TRBV5-1	NA	TRBJ2-7	CASSGVFNEQYF
NA	TRBV29-1	NA	TRBJ1-2	CSVLGGVNYGYTF
NA	TRBV19	NA	TRBJ1-5	CASSIASNQPQHF
NA	TRBV30	TRBD1	TRBJ2-7	CAWSVGTGPSYEQYF
NA	TRBV28	NA	TRBJ2-7	CASTERPGYEQYF
NA	TRBV19	TRBD1	TRBJ2-7	CASSQGQEMTYEQYF
NA	TRBV12-3/TRBV12-4	TRBD2	TRBJ2-3	CASSPTSGGVERADTQYF
once	TRBV20-1	TRBD2	TRBJ2-5	CSARDTSGAEEETQYF
NA	TRBV29-1	TRBD2	TRBJ2-2	CSVEVAGAGELFF
once	TRBV29-1	NA	TRBJ2-5	CSVEGSRDIEETQYF
NA	TRBV6-1	NA	TRBJ1-1	CASSVGSWTEAFF
NA	TRBV10-3	TRBD2	TRBJ2-3	CAISKMFGTSGARTDTQYF
NA	TRBV11-2	NA	TRBJ1-1	CASSGDAEAFF
NA	TRBV4-1	NA	TRBJ1-6	CASSQESGNSPLHF
NA	TRBV30	NA	TRBJ2-1	CAWGQVNTEQFF
NA	TRBV3-1	NA	TRBJ1-1	CASSQQGLANTEAFF
NA	TRBV9	NA	TRBJ1-1	CASSPTGLLNTEAFF
NA	TRBV7-9	TRBD1	TRBJ2-1	CASSPHPGQGEVYIEQFF
NA	TRBV5-1	TRBD2	TRBJ2-2	CASSFPYSGSNPGELFF
NA	TRBV7-9	NA	TRBJ2-1	CASTLPRAGTTYNEQFF
NA	TRBV4-1	NA	TRBJ2-3	CASSQYPSTDTQYF
NA	TRBV29-1	NA	TRBJ2-2	CSYWGYTGELFF
NA	TRBV30	TRBD1	TRBJ2-7	CAWSEGQGEEQYF
NA	TRBV2	TRBD1	TRBJ1-1	CATMRQGASKNTEAFF
NA	TRBV5-1	NA	TRBJ1-6	CASSPYPLSRGQNSPLHF
NA	TRBV27	NA	TRBJ2-1	CASSLYVGAGNEQFF
NA	TRBV12-3/TRBV12-4	TRBD2	TRBJ2-1	CASSLGLAEFYNEQFF
NA	TRBV19	NA	TRBJ1-1	CASSIGGLSTEAFF
NA	TRBV7-9	NA	TRBJ1-2	CASRNWAGTQSVGGYTF
NA	TRBV29-1	NA	TRBJ1-2	CSVEIGERVGYTF
once	TRBV30	NA	TRBJ2-5	CAWNLAQETQYF
once	TRBV2	NA	TRBJ1-3	CASSESPGSGNTIYF
NA	TRBV27	NA	TRBJ2-3	CASSFGGPDTQYF
NA	TRBV10-3	TRBD1	TRBJ1-2	CAISEATGGNPSQGYTF
once	TRBV15	NA	TRBJ2-1	CATSRVRAPYYNEQFF
NA	TRBV6-1	NA	TRBJ1-3	CASSYDPVPGNTIYF
NA	TRBV4-1	NA	TRBJ2-1	CASSQEYSRDEQFF
NA	TRBV18	TRBD1	TRBJ1-1	CASSPPTGKYTEAFF
NA	TRBV20-1	TRBD2	TRBJ2-7	CSARGTSGIPYEQYF
NA	TRBV23-1	NA	TRBJ2-1	CASSQRQGEFYNEQFF
NA	TRBV28	TRBD1	TRBJ2-6	CASTPGQGARLAGANVLTF
NA	TRBV6-5	NA	TRBJ2-7	CASSYSATEPYEQYF
NA	TRBV4-2	NA	TRBJ2-1	CASSQGTEPGHEQFF
NA	TRBV29-1	NA	TRBJ1-1	CSVVMVRTEAFF
NA	TRBV7-9	TRBD1	TRBJ2-7	CASSWGQGLSYEQYF
NA	TRBV7-9	NA	TRBJ2-7	CASSPPRGHEQYF
NA	TRBV5-1	NA	TRBJ1-4	CASSRGPANEKLFF
NA	TRBV5-4	TRBD1	TRBJ1-2	CASSDGQGNDGYTF
once	TRBV2	NA	TRBJ1-2	CASRTDTYGYTF
NA	TRBV29-1	TRBD1	TRBJ1-1	CSAVPGQGNTEAFF
NA	TRBV5-4	NA	TRBJ1-1	CASRARDNTEAFF